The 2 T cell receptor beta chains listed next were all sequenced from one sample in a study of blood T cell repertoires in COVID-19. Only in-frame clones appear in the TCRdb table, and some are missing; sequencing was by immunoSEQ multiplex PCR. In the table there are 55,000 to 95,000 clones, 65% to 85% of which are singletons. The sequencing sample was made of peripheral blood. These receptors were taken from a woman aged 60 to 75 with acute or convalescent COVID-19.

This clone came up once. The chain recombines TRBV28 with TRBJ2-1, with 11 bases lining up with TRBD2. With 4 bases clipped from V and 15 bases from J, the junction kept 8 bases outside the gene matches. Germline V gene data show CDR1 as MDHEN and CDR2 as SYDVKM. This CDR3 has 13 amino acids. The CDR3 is CASSSQGLAETFF. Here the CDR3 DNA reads TGTGCCAGCAGTTCCCAGGGACTAGCGGAAACGTTCTTC.

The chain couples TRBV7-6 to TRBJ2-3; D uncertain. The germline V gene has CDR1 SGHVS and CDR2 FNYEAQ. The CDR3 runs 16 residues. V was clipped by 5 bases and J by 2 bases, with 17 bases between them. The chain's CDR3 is CASSPMGRPSTDTQYF. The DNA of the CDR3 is TGTGCCAGCAGCCCTATGGGCAGGCCCTCCACAGATACGCAGTATTTT. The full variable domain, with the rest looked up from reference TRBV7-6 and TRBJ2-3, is GAGVSQSPRYKVTKRGQDVALRCDPISGHVSLYWYRQALGQGPEFLTYFNYEAQQDKSGLPNDRFSAERPEGSISTLTIQRTEQRDSAMYRCASSPMGRPSTDTQYFGPGTRLTVL.